Sequencing of this TCR beta chain was carried out in a study of blood T cells in healthy people across ages. Then a second PCR, running about 7 to 11 cycles, was carried out with a sample-barcoded 5' primer and a J-beta primer mix. Through a template-switch adaptor with 12 random nucleotides, each cDNA molecule received a tag. In TCRdb, the 5' RACE reads were re-called with MiXCR into one record per CDR3 protein. The sample shows approximately 800,000 distinct CDR3 sequences, about a quarter of them seen only once. Losses at the gene ends were 4 bases for V and 6 bases for J; bases not matched to a gene: 5. This CDR3 has 14 amino acids. Germline V lookup: CDR1 SGHVS, CDR2 FNYEAQ. This sample also belongs to another study, concerning T cells of mothers and their children. This second study notes: All extracted RNA went into cDNA synthesis, around 1.6 ug per 15 ul.

Sequencing was performed on blood. The TCR was taken from a boy younger than 18 in good health. This chain joins TRBV7-6 and TRBJ1-3; 8 bases are a match to TRBD1. The CDR3 loop is CASSSSTGENTIYF. The CDR3 nucleotides are TGTGCCAGCAGCTCATCGACAGGGGAAAACACCATATATTTT.